This TCR beta chain was profiled in a study of blood T cell repertoires in COVID-19. Study-level information: Sites in the United States, Italy and Spain provided acute and convalescent COVID-19 samples. PBMCs, B-cell-depleted T cells, or T cells were the source of the cDNA or gDNA that made up the material.

CDR1 is SGHTA, CDR2 FQGNSA, per germline. Losses at the gene ends were 5 bases for V and 6 bases for J; bases not matched to a gene: 7. The CDR3 has 14 residues. Libraries were prepared by immunoSEQ multiplex PCR; TCRdb keeps only in-frame clonotypes and omits some of them. Altogether approximately 240,000 clones are present, about 85% being singletons, with the ten largest covering around a sixth. Sample: peripheral blood. This sequence originates from a woman aged 80 or over with active or convalescent COVID-19. The chain couples TRBV7-2 to TRBJ2-4; TRBD1 matches 7 bases. CDR3 sequence: CASSVNRGSNIQYF. CDR3 nucleotide sequence: TGTGCCAGCAGCGTAAACAGGGGATCAAACATTCAGTACTTC.